The 26 T cell receptor beta chains below were found in one sample sequenced in a study of beta chain features in type 1 diabetes. These receptors lack a known antigen. Points from the study as a whole: There was a moderate but significant shortening of TCRB CDR3s in all four CD4+ subsets of Type 1 diabetes patients.

As every portion of the isolated RNA was reverse transcribed, the sequencing read expressed TCRB transcripts. Data came from immunoSEQ multiplex PCR; TCRdb stores just in-frame clones and leaves some out. The sample carries a few hundred thousand clones, 15% to 20% recorded once. The sequenced sample was naive CD4+ T cells from blood. The receptor source for this set is a man aged 25 to 40 with type 1 diabetes.

This clone turned up a few times. The genes are TRBV5-4 and TRBJ2-5; 12 bases map to TRBD1. The CDR3 is 16 residues long. Germline V CDR1 and CDR2: SGHNT, YYREEE (reference sequence). V lost 2 bases, J lost 4 bases, and 6 bases stayed unmatched. CDR3 bases: TGTGCCAGCAGCTTCAAGGGGACAGGGGGCGTAGAGACCCAGTACTTC. It specifies CASSFKGTGGVETQYF.

This clone turned up a few times. The rearrangement joins TRBV6-5 to TRBJ2-2; the D gene is possibly TRBD1 (6 bases). V lost 6 bases and J 2 bases, leaving 10 bases between the germline ends. Germline lookup yields CDR1 MNHEY and CDR2 SVGAGI. The CDR3 has 14 residues. Here the CDR3 reads CASSLDRNTGELFF. The CDR3 DNA is TGTGCCAGCAGCCTGGACAGAAACACCGGGGAGCTGTTTTTT.

The chain uses TRBV28 and TRBJ2-7, with 10 bases fitting TRBD2. V was pared by 6 bases and J by 0 bases, with 5 bases of the junction left unmatched. CDR3 size: 15 residues. Germline CDR1 reads MDHEN; CDR2 reads SYDVKM. CDR3 residues: CASSRRTSGSYEQYF. The CDR3 DNA sequence: TGTGCCAGCAGCCGCAGGACTAGCGGCTCCTACGAGCAGTACTTC.

This chain connects TRBV5-1 to TRBJ2-7, with 11 bases matching TRBD2. V lost 2 bases to trimming and J lost 5 bases; unmatched junction nucleotides: 6. There are 15 residues in the CDR3. Germline values: CDR1 SGHRS, CDR2 YFSETQ. CDR3 DNA: TGCGCCAGCAGCTTCTCTAGCGGGAGGAGGAACGAGCAGTACTTC. Translating gives CASSFSSGRRNEQYF.

The chain employs TRBV27 and TRBJ1-2, with D possibly being TRBD1 (5 bases). Trimming took off 5 bases at V and 4 bases at J, with 14 bases between the two ends. This CDR3 is built from 14 residues. CDR1 and CDR2 (germline): MNHEY, SMNVEV (reference sequence). CDR3 residues: CASSAPGRSYGYTF. The CDR3 DNA is TGTGCCAGCAGTGCTCCGGGACGAAGCTATGGCTACACCTTC.

V and J are TRBV9 and TRBJ1-3; D is undetermined. The CDR3 is 15 amino acids. Germline V lookup: CDR1 SGDLS, CDR2 YYNGEE. V was pared by 1 base and J by 0 bases, with 8 bases between. CDR3 nucleotides: TGTGCCAGCAGCGTATTCGGGATCTCTGGAAACACCATATATTTT. As protein: CASSVFGISGNTIYF.

The chain couples TRBV29-1 to TRBJ1-2; 11 bases fit TRBD1. J lost 6 bases, V lost 0 bases, and 6 bases had no gene match. This CDR3 is 15 amino acids long. Germline assignment: CDR1 SQVTM and CDR2 ANQGSEA. The chain's CDR3 is CSVEDWDRGVDGYTF. The CDR3 DNA reads TGCAGCGTTGAAGACTGGGACAGGGGGGTCGATGGCTACACCTTC. Drawing the rest from reference TRBV29-1 and TRBJ1-2, the complete variable domain is SAVISQKPSRDICQRGTSLTIQCQVDSQVTMMFWYRQQPGQSLTLIATANQGSEATYESGFVIDKFPISRPNLTFSTLTVSNMSPEDSSIYLCSVEDWDRGVDGYTFGSGTRLTVV.

This clone was observed a handful of times. Other DNA sequences in this sample translate to the same CDR3. V usage is TRBV5-1 and J usage is TRBJ2-1, with TRBD2 identical over 12 bases. Germline V gene sequence: CDR1 SGHRS, CDR2 YFSETQ. The CDR3 contains 15 residues. V lost 2 bases to trimming and J lost 3 bases; unmatched junction nucleotides: 0. CDR3 sequence reads: CASSLLAGGYNEQFF. The CDR3 region has the DNA TGCGCCAGCAGCTTACTAGCGGGAGGCTACAATGAGCAGTTCTTC.

This clone was counted between two and nine times. The V and J genes are TRBV7-2 and TRBJ2-3; no reliable D call. V was clipped by 1 base and J by 5 bases, with 13 bases between them. Looked up from germline, CDR1 is SGHTA and CDR2 is FQGNSA. The CDR3 extends over 15 amino acids. CDR3 DNA sequence: TGTGCCAGCAGCTTAGGGGCACACTCCCTAGATACGCAGTATTTT. This encodes CASSLGAHSLDTQYF.

This clone has only a few counts. The gene calls are TRBV6-6 and TRBJ2-7; 7 bases line up with TRBD1. CDR3 length: 14 amino acids. The V gene end was trimmed by 6 bases and the J gene end by 5 bases; junction bases not matched to a gene: 10. Looked up from germline, CDR1 is MNHNY and CDR2 is SVGAGI (reference sequence). The CDR3 nucleotides are TGTGCCAGCAGAGACAGGGAATCGTGGAACGAGCAGTACTTC. It codes for CASRDRESWNEQYF.

The genes are TRBV20-1 and TRBJ2-4; D call uncertain. V was pared by 6 bases and J by 6 bases, with 9 bases between. CDR1 and CDR2 from the germline V gene are DFQATT and SNEGSKA (reference sequence). This CDR3 comprises 11 residues. The chain's CDR3 is CSARDGNIQYF. The CDR3 DNA reads as TGCAGTGCCCGAGACGGAAACATTCAGTACTTC.

There are a few counts of this clone. The V call is TRBV29-1, the J call TRBJ1-1; 9 bases are a match to TRBD1. CDR1 is SQVTM and CDR2 is ANQGSEA in the germline V gene. V shed 1 base, J shed 10 bases, and the junction held 7 bases outside the gene matches. The CDR3 spans 13 residues. The CDR3 region has the DNA TGCAGCGTTGAAGCGGGCGGACAGGGGTTAGCTTTCTTT. Translation gives CSVEAGGQGLAFF. Together with reference TRBV29-1 and TRBJ1-1, the CDR3 gives the full variable domain: SAVISQKPSRDICQRGTSLTIQCQVDSQVTMMFWYRQQPGQSLTLIATANQGSEATYESGFVIDKFPISRPNLTFSTLTVSNMSPEDSSIYLCSVEAGGQGLAFFGQGTRLTVV.

The chain recombines TRBV7-2 with TRBJ2-1; 9 bases are a match to TRBD2. This CDR3 has 15 amino acids. The J segment lost 4 bases and the V segment lost 2 bases, leaving 3 bases of the junction unmatched. Per the germline V gene, CDR1 is SGHTA and CDR2 is FQGNSA. CDR3 region: CASSLMREGYNEQFF. For the CDR3, the DNA is TGTGCCAGCAGCTTAATGCGGGAGGGGTACAATGAGCAGTTCTTC.

The V and J genes are TRBV29-1 and TRBJ2-5, with 10 bases fitting TRBD2. J lost 6 bases, V lost 4 bases, and 8 bases had no gene match. Germline assignment: CDR1 SQVTM and CDR2 ANQGSEA. The CDR3 is 14 residues long. CDR3 in amino acids: CSVASGRARQTQYF. CDR3 DNA: TGCAGCGTTGCAAGCGGGAGGGCCAGACAGACCCAGTACTTC.

Only a few counts were recorded for this clone. The chain recombines TRBV10-3 with TRBJ1-1; D remains ambiguous. Looked up from germline, CDR1 is ENHRY and CDR2 is SYGVKD. The CDR3 is 11 amino acids. Deletions cut 7 bases from V and 7 bases from J, with 10 bases between. CDR3 DNA: TGTGCCATCACGACGGGAGGTGAAGCTTTCTTT. Protein product: CAITTGGEAFF.

This clone was seen only a few times. V is TRBV7-9 and J is TRBJ1-2; unclear D gene. There are 13 residues in the CDR3. V was trimmed by 1 base and J by 2 bases, leaving 5 bases between them. Germline loops: CDR1 SEHNR, CDR2 FQNEAQ (reference sequence). The CDR3 sequence is CASSLDSNYGYTF. CDR3 coding DNA: TGTGCCAGCAGCTTAGACAGCAACTATGGCTACACCTTC. Supplemented by reference TRBV7-9 and TRBJ1-2, the full variable domain reads DTGVSQNPRHKITKRGQNVTFRCDPISEHNRLYWYRQTLGQGPEFLTYFQNEAQLEKSRLLSDRFSAERPKGSFSTLEIQRTEQGDSAMYLCASSLDSNYGYTFGSGTRLTVV.

The rearrangement joins TRBV29-1 to TRBJ2-5; 8 nucleotides align to TRBD2. The CDR3 extends over 13 amino acids. Per the germline V gene, CDR1 is SQVTM and CDR2 is ANQGSEA. Unmatched junction bases numbered 8, after V lost 7 bases and J lost 4 bases. The CDR3 spells CSASGSEGETQYF. The CDR3 DNA reads as TGCAGCGCGAGCGGGAGCGAGGGAGAGACCCAGTACTTC.

This clone has a handful of counts. The V call is TRBV5-1, the J call TRBJ2-6; D is perhaps TRBD1 (6 bases). The V end lost 5 bases, the J end lost 4 bases, and 13 bases lay between the germline ends. CDR1 is SGHRS and CDR2 is YFSETQ in the germline V gene. The length of the CDR3 is 15 residues. In DNA form, the CDR3 reads TGCGCCAGCAGGGTAACAGGGACAGGGGCCAACGTCCTGACTTTC. Protein sequence: CASRVTGTGANVLTF.

The V call is TRBV7-3, the J call TRBJ2-2; 8 nucleotides line up with TRBD1. The CDR3 length is 14 residues. Per the germline V gene, CDR1 is SGHTA and CDR2 is FQGTGA. V shed 6 bases, J shed 4 bases, and the junction held 4 bases outside the gene matches. This CDR3 is CASRSTGGTGELFF. The CDR3, as DNA: TGTGCCAGCAGGTCCACAGGGGGCACCGGGGAGCTGTTTTTT.

The chain joins TRBV7-2 to TRBJ1-5; 9 bases are shared with TRBD1. Per germline, CDR1 SGHTA and CDR2 FQGNSA. This CDR3 has 13 residues. With V trimmed by 4 bases and J by 5 bases, 0 bases remained unmatched. As DNA, the CDR3 is TGTGCCAGCAGCTGGACAGGGGATCAGCCCCAGCATTTT. Protein sequence: CASSWTGDQPQHF.

The chain links TRBV6-6 to TRBJ2-5, with 10 bases lining up with TRBD2. Germline CDR1 MNHNY, CDR2 SVGAGI (reference sequence). V lost 11 bases and J lost 5; bases outside the gene matches: 14. The CDR3 is 15 residues long. The CDR3 DNA follows: TGTGCCTCCGTGGCGAGCGGGAGGGCCCAGGAGACCCAGTACTTC. It specifies CASVASGRAQETQYF.

This clone showed up just once. This sequence joins TRBV9 and TRBJ2-6; 8 nucleotides line up with TRBD2. The CDR3 covers 17 residues. Unmatched junction bases numbered 9, after V lost 7 bases and J lost 0 bases. In germline, CDR1 is SGDLS, CDR2 YYNGEE. CDR3 protein: CASARGGPLSGANVLTF. CDR3 in DNA: TGTGCCAGCGCTCGGGGGGGGCCTCTCTCTGGGGCCAACGTCCTGACTTTC.

This clone has only a few counts. The chain joins TRBV29-1 to TRBJ1-1; D call uncertain. Germline V gives CDR1 SQVTM, CDR2 ANQGSEA. CDR3 size: 12 residues. Deletions cut 4 bases from V and 5 bases from J, with 11 bases between. For the CDR3, the DNA is TGCAGCGTTGGGGAAACCCGGACTGAAGCTTTCTTT. Encoded protein: CSVGETRTEAFF.

CDR3 DNA sequence: TGCGCCAGCAGCCAAGATCAACGGACAGACTACTATGGCTACACCTTC. Translating it yields CASSQDQRTDYYGYTF. The chain recombines TRBV4-3 with TRBJ1-2, with D perhaps TRBD1 (6 bases). This CDR3 has 16 amino acids. V shed 0 bases and J shed 3 bases, with 14 bases lying between them. The germline V gene encodes CDR1 LGHNA and CDR2 YSLEER.

This clone was recorded a few times. V gene TRBV30 combines with J gene TRBJ1-3; D is uncertain. The germline gives CDR1 GTSNPN, CDR2 SVGIG (reference sequence). There are 13 residues in the CDR3. V lost 6 bases to trimming and J lost 0 bases, with 9 bases between them. The DNA for the CDR3 is TGTGCCTGCTTCAGAAGCTCTGGAAACACCATATATTTT. As protein: CACFRSSGNTIYF.

The chain has TRBV10-3 and TRBJ1-1; D unresolved. V shed 5 bases and J shed 0 bases, with 7 bases lying between them. Germline V lookup: CDR1 ENHRY, CDR2 SYGVKD. The CDR3 is made up of 13 amino acids. CDR3 protein: CAISTEMNTEAFF. The CDR3 region has the DNA TGTGCCATCAGTACAGAAATGAACACTGAAGCTTTCTTT.